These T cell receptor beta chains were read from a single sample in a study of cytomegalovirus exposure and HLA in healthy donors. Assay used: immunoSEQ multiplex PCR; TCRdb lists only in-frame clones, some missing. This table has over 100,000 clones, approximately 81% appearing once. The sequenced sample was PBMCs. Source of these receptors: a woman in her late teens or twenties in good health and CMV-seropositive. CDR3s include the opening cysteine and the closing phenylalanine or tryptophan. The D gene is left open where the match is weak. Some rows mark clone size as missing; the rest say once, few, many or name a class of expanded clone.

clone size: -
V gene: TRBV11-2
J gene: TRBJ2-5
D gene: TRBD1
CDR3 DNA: TGTGCCAGCAGCGCTTTGACAGGGGGGACAGAGACCCAGTACTTC
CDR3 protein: CASSALTGGTETQYF

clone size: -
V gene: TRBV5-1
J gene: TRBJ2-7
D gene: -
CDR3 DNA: TGCGCCAGCAGCTTGGCACAGACAGTTACCTACGAGCAGTACTTC
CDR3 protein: CASSLAQTVTYEQYF

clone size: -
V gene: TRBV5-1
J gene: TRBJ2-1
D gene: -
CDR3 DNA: TGCGCCAGCAGGGCGTCGGGGGTGTACAATGAGCAGTTCTTC
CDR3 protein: CASRASGVYNEQFF

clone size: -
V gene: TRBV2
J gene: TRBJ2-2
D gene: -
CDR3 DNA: TGTGCCATACCAAGCAGGGGTACCGGGGAGCTGTTTTTT
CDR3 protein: CAIPSRGTGELFF

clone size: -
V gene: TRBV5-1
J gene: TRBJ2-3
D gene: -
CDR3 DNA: TGCGCCAGCAGCTTTCAGGGGACAGATACGCAGTATTTT
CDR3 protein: CASSFQGTDTQYF

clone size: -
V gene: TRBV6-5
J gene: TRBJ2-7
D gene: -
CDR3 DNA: TGTGCCAGCGGTTCGGGGGTCAGCTACGAGCAGTACTTC
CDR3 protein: CASGSGVSYEQYF

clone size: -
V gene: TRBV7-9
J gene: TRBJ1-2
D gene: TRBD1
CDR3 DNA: TGTGCCAGCAGCTATTTGGGACAGGCTAACTATGGCTACACCTTC
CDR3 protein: CASSYLGQANYGYTF

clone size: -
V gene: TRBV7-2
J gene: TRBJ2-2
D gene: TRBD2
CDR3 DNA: TGTGCCAGCAGCGCGTATGGGGGGGCGAACACCGGGGAGCTGTTTTTT
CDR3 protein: CASSAYGGANTGELFF

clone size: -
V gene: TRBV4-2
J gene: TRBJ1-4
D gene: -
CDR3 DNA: TGTGCCAGCAGCCAGGGCCAGGGGAATGAAAAACTGTTTTTT
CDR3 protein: CASSQGQGNEKLFF

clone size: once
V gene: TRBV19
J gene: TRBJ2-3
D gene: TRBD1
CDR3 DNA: TGTGCCAGTAGTATCCTTTCACAGGGGGCGAAAGATACGCAGTATTTT
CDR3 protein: CASSILSQGAKDTQYF

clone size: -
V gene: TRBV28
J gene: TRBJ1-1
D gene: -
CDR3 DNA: TGTGCCAGCAGTCCTAGGGACACTAGGAACACTGAAGCTTTCTTT
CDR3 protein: CASSPRDTRNTEAFF

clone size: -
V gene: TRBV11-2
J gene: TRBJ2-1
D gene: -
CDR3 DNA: TGTGCCAGCAGCTCCTGGGACAAGGTCAATGAGCAGTTCTTC
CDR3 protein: CASSSWDKVNEQFF

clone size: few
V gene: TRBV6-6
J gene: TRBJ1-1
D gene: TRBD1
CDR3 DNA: TGTGCCAGCAGTTCAACAGGGGCGACTGAAGCTTTCTTT
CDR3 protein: CASSSTGATEAFF

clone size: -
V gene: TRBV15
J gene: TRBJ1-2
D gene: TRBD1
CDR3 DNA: TGTGCCACCAGCAGAGGTCCGGGACAGGTACTTAACTATGGCTACACCTTC
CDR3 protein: CATSRGPGQVLNYGYTF

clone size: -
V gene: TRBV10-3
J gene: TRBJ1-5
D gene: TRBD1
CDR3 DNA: TGTGCCACCAGTGGGGCAAGAAGACAGGGGGCACGGTTTCAGCCCCAGCATTTT
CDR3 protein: CATSGARRQGARFQPQHF

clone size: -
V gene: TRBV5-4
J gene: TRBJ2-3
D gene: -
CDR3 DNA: TGTGCCAGCAGCTTGTATAGCGAAACGCAGTATTTT
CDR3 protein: CASSLYSETQYF

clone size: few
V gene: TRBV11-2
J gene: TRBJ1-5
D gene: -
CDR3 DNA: TGTGCCAGCAGCTTAGACGGTCAGGGTGGTCAGCCCCAGCATTTT
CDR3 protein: CASSLDGQGGQPQHF

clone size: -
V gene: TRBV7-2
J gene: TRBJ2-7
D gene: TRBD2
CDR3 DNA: TGTGCCAGCAGCTTAGTTCTAGCGGGAGCTTACGAGCAGTACTTC
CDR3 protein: CASSLVLAGAYEQYF

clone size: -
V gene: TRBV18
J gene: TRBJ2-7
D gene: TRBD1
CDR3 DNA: TGTGCCAGCTCGTCGACAGGGAGCTCCTACGAGCAGTACTTC
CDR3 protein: CASSSTGSSYEQYF

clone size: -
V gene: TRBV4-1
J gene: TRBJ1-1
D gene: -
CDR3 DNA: TGCGCCAGCAGCCAAGCCGGGGTAGCCGAAGCTTTCTTT
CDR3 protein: CASSQAGVAEAFF

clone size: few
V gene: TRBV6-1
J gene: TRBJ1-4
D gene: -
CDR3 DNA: TGTGCCAGCAGTGAAGTCCCAGGGAATGAAAAACTGTTTTTT
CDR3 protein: CASSEVPGNEKLFF

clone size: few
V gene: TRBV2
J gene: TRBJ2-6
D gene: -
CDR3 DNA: TGTGCCAGCAGTCCAGGACAGAGCTCTGGGGCCAACGTCCTGACTTTC
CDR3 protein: CASSPGQSSGANVLTF

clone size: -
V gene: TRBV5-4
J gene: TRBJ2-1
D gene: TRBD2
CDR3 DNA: TGTGCCAGCAGGGCAGCGGGAGGGCGTAATGAGCAGTTCTTC
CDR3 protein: CASRAAGGRNEQFF

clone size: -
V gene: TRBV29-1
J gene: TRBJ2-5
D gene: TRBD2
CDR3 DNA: TGCAGCGTTCGCCTAGCGGGATCAGAGACCCAGTACTTC
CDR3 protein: CSVRLAGSETQYF

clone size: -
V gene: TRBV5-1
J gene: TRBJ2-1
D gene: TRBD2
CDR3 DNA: TGCGCCAGCAGCTGGGGACTAGCGGGAGGGTACAATGAGCAGTTCTTC
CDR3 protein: CASSWGLAGGYNEQFF

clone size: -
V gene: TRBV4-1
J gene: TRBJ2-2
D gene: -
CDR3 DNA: TGCGCCAGCAGCCAACCGACTAGAGTGCCCGGGGAGCTGTTTTTT
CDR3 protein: CASSQPTRVPGELFF

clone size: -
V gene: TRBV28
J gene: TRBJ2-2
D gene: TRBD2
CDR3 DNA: TGTGCCAGCAGGAGCGGGGGTCAAAACACCGGGGAGCTGTTTTTT
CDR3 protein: CASRSGGQNTGELFF

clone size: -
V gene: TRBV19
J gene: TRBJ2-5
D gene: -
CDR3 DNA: TGTGCCAGTAGTATAGCACGGTTCGGGAAAGAGACCCAGTACTTC
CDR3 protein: CASSIARFGKETQYF

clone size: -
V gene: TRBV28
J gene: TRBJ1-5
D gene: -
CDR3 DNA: TGTGCCAGCAGTTTACGTCAGGGTAGTCAGCCCCAGCATTTT
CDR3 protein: CASSLRQGSQPQHF

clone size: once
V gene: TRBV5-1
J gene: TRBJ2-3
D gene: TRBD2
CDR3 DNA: TGCGCCAGCAGCTTGGGGGGACTAGCGTCAGATACGCAGTATTTT
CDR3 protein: CASSLGGLASDTQYF

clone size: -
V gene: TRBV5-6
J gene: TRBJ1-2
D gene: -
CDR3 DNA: TGTGCCAGCAGACCACAGATCTACTATGGCTACACCTTC
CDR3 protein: CASRPQIYYGYTF

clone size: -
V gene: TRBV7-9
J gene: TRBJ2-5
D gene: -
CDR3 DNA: TGTGCCAGCAGCGCTGATAGCGGAGAGTACCAAGAGACCCAGTACTTC
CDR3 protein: CASSADSGEYQETQYF

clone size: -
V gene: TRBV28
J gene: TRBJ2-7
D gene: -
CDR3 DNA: TGTGCCAGCAGGCTGGACAGCCGCCTCTACGAGCAGTACTTC
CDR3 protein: CASRLDSRLYEQYF

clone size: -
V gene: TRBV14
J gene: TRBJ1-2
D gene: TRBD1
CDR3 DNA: TGTGCCAGCAGCCAATGGACAGGGGGCTATGGCTACACCTTC
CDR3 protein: CASSQWTGGYGYTF

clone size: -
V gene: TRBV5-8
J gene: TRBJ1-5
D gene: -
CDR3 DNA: TGTGCCAGCAGCTTGGTACTCACAGGGTTGGCAAATCAGCCCCAGCATTTT
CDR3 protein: CASSLVLTGLANQPQHF

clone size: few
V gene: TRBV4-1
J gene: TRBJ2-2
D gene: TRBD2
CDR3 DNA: TGCGCCAGCAGCCAGATCCCGGGACTAGCGGCCTCCGGGGAGCTGTTTTTT
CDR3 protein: CASSQIPGLAASGELFF

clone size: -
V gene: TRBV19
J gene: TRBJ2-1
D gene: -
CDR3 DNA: TGTGCCAGTAGTTTCCTCAGGACAGGGAGGGGAAATGAGCAGTTCTTC
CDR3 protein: CASSFLRTGRGNEQFF

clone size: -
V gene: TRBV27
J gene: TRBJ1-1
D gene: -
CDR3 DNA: TGTGCCAGCAGTTTATTAGGGGGGAACACTGAAGCTTTCTTT
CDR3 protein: CASSLLGGNTEAFF

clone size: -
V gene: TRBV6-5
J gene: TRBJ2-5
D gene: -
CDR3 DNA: TGTGCCAGCAGTTACGAGGTAGTGTGGGAGACCCAGTACTTC
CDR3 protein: CASSYEVVWETQYF

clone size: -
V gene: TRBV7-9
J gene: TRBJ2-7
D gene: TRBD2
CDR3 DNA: TGTGCCAGCAGCTCCGCCATCGGGACTAGCGGAGACTACGAGCAGTACTTC
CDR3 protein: CASSSAIGTSGDYEQYF

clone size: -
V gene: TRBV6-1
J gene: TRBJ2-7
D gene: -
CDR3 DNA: TGTGCCAGCAGTCCCGGGATCTCCTACGAGCAGTACTTC
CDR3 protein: CASSPGISYEQYF

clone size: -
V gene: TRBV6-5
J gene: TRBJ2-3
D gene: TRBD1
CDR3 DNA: TGTGCCAGCAGCCCTTCGACAGGGACGACAGATACGCAGTATTTT
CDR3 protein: CASSPSTGTTDTQYF

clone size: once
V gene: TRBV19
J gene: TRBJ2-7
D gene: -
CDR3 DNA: TGTGCCAGTAGCCCGAACAGGGCCTACGAGCAGTACTTC
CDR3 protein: CASSPNRAYEQYF

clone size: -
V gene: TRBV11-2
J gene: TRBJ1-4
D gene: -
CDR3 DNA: TGTGCCAGCAGCTTTTCCGCGGCAACTAATGAAAAACTGTTTTTT
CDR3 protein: CASSFSAATNEKLFF

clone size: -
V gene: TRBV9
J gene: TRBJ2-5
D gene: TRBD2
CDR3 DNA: TGTGCCAGCAGCGTAGTGGGAACGGGGGGGGAGACCCAGTACTTC
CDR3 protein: CASSVVGTGGETQYF

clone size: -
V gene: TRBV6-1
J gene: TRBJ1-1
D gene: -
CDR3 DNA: TGTGCCAGCAGTGAAGCATGGCGAGGTACTGAAGCTTTCTTT
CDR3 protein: CASSEAWRGTEAFF

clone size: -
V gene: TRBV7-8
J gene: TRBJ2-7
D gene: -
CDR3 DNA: TGTGCCAGCAGCTCCCGGCAGGGTAATCCCTACGAGCAGTACTTC
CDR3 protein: CASSSRQGNPYEQYF

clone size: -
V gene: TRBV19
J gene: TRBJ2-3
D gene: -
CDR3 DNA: TGTGCCACCAGGGGGGGCACAGATACGCAGTATTTT
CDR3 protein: CATRGGTDTQYF

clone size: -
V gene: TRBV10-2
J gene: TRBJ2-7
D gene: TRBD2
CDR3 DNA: TGCGCCAGCAGGCCAAGCGGGGGAAGCTCCTACGAGCAGTACTTC
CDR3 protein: CASRPSGGSSYEQYF

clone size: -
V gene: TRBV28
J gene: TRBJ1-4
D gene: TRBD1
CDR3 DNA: TGTGCCAGCCGGACAGGGGGCAGGGAAAAACTGTTTTTT
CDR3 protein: CASRTGGREKLFF

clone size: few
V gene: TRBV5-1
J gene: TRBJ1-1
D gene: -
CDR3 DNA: TGCGCCAGCAGCTTGGACGACGCAGGCACTGAAGCTTTCTTT
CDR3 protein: CASSLDDAGTEAFF

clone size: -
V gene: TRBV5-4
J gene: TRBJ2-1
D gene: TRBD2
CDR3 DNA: TGTGCCAGCAGCCAACCTAGCGGGCCAAATCCTGAGCAGTTCTTC
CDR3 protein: CASSQPSGPNPEQFF

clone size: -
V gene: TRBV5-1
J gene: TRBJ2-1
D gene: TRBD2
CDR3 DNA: TGCGCCAGCAGCTATAGCGGGGGACAGTTCTTC
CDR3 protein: CASSYSGGQFF

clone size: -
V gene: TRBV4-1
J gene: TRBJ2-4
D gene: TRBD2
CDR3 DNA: TGCGCCAGCAGCCAGAGTAGCGGGAGAGGCAGAAACATTCAGTACTTC
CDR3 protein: CASSQSSGRGRNIQYF

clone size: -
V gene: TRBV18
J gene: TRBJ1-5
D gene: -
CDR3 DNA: TGTGCCAGCTCACTACGTGGCCCAGACAGGATCAATCAGCCCCAGCATTTT
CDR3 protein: CASSLRGPDRINQPQHF

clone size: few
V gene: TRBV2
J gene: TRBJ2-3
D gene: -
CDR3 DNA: TGTGCCGCCAAACGGAGTGATACGCAGTATTTT
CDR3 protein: CAAKRSDTQYF

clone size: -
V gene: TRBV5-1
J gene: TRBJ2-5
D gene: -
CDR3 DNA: TGCGCCAGCAGCTTTACTAGCCTCCAAGAGACCCAGTACTTC
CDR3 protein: CASSFTSLQETQYF

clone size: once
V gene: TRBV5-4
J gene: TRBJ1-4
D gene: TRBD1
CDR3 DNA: TGTGCCAGCAGCTTGGCCGGGACAGGGGGTGAAAAACTGTTTTTT
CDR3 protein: CASSLAGTGGEKLFF

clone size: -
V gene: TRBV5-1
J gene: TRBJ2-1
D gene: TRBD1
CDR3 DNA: TGCGCCAGCAGGCCCGGGACAGGGATTACAAATGAGCAGTTCTTC
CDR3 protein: CASRPGTGITNEQFF

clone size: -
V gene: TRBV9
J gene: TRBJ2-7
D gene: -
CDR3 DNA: TGTGCCAGCAGCGTAGGTCGGTGGGAGGATGACGAGCAGTACTTC
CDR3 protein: CASSVGRWEDDEQYF